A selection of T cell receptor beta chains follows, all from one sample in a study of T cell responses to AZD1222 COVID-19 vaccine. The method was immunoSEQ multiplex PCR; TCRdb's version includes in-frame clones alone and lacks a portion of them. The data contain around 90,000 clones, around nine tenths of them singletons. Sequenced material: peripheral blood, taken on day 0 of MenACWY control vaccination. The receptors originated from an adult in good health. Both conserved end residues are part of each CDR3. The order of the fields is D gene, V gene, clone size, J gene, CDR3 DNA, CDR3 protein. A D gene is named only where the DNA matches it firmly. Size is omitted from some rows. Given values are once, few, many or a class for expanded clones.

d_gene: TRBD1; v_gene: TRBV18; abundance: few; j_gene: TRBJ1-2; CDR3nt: TGTGCCAGCTCACCACGGGCAGGGGGCGACTATGGCTACACCTTC; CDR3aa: CASSPRAGGDYGYTF
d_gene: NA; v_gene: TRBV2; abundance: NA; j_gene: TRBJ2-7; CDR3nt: TGTGCCAGCAGCGACAGGACAAGAAGCTCCTACGAGCAGTACTTC; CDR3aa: CASSDRTRSSYEQYF
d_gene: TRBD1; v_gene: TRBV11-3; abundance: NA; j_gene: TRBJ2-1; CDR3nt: TGTGCCAGCAGCCACGGGCGGGACAGGGGCGCCTACAATGAGCAGTTCTTC; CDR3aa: CASSHGRDRGAYNEQFF
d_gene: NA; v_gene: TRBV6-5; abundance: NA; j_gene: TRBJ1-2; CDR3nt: TGTGCCAGCACCCCAGACCGTCCGGGCTACACCTTC; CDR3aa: CASTPDRPGYTF
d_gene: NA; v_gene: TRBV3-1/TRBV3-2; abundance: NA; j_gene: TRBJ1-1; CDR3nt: TGTGCCAGCAGCCCCCCTTCCCAGAACACTGAAGCTTTCTTT; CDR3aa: CASSPPSQNTEAFF
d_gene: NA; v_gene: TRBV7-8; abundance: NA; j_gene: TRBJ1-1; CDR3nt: TGTGCCAGCAGCTTAAATCGTGGGGGGAGCACTGAAGCTTTCTTT; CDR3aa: CASSLNRGGSTEAFF
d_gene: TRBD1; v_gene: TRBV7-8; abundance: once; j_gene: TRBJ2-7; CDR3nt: TGTGCCAGCAGCCCGGGACAGGTCCTCATCTACGAGCAGTACTTC; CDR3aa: CASSPGQVLIYEQYF
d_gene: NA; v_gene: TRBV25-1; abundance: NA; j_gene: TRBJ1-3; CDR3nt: TGTGCCAGCAGTGCCCCAGGGTCGGATGGAAACACCATATATTTT; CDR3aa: CASSAPGSDGNTIYF
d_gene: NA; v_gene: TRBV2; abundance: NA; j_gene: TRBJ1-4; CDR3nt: TGTGCCAGCAGTGATGCGGTGGGAAATGAAAAACTGTTTTTT; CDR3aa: CASSDAVGNEKLFF
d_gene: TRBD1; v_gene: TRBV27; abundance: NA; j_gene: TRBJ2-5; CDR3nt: TGTGCCAGCAGTTACATAAGGGAATCACAGGGGAAAAAAGAGACCCAGTACTTC; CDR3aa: CASSYIRESQGKKETQYF
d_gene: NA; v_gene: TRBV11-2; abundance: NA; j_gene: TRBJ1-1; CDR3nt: TGTGCCAGCAGCTTAGATAGGATCTGGGGCCCTGAAGCTTTCTTT; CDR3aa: CASSLDRIWGPEAFF
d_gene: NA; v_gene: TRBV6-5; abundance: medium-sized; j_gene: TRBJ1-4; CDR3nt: TGTGCCAGCCGGGGTGAGGGGCAGCTTAATGAAAAACTGTTTTTT; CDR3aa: CASRGEGQLNEKLFF
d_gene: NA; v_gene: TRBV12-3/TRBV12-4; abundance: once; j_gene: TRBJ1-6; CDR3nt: TGTGCCAGCAGTTTGACAGGCGGTTCACCCCTCCACTTT; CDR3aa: CASSLTGGSPLHF
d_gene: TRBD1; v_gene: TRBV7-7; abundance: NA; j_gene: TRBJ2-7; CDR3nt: TGTGCTAGCAGCCCGGACAGGGGCTACGAGCAGTACTTC; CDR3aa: CASSPDRGYEQYF
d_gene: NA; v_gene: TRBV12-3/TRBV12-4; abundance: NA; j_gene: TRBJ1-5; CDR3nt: TGTGCCAGCAGTTTGAACCAGCCCCAGCATTTT; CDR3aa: CASSLNQPQHF
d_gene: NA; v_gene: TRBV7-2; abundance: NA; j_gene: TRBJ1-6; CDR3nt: TGTGCCAGCAGCTTAGGTGTATCAGGTCTCGGTTCACCCCTCCACTTT; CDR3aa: CASSLGVSGLGSPLHF
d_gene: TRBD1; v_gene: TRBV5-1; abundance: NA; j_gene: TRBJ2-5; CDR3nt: TGCGCCAGCAGCGAACCGGGACAGGTGACGGAGACCCAGTACTTC; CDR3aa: CASSEPGQVTETQYF
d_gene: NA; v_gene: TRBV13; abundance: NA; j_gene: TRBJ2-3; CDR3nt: TGTGCCAGCAGCTTTGGGACAGATACGCAGTATTTT; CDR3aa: CASSFGTDTQYF
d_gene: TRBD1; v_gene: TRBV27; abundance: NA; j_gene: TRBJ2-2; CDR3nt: TGTGCCAGCAGTTGGGACAGGGGCCGCACCGGGGAGCTGTTTTTT; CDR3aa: CASSWDRGRTGELFF
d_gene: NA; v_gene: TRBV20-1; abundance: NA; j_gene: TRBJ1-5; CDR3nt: TGCAGTGCTAGTGGGGGGAGCAATCAGCCCCAGCATTTT; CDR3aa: CSASGGSNQPQHF
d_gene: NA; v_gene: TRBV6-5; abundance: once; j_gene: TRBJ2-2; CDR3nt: TGTGCCAGCAGTTACGGGCAGGGGAGCACCGGGGAGCTGTTTTTT; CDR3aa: CASSYGQGSTGELFF
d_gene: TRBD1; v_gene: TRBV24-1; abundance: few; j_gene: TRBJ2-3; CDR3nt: TGTGCCTCAACAGGGGGCCGGAGCACAGATACGCAGTATTTT; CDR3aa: CASTGGRSTDTQYF
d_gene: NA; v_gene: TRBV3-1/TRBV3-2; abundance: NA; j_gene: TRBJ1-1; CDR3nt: TGTGCCAGCAGCCAAGCGGCCAGGAGGAACACTGAAGCTTTCTTT; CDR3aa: CASSQAARRNTEAFF
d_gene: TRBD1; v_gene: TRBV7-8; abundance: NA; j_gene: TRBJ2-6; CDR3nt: TGTGCCAGCAGCCCCAGGGGGCTTGGGGCCAACGTCCTGACTTTC; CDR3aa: CASSPRGLGANVLTF
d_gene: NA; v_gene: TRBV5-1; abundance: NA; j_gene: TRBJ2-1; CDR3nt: TGCGCCAGCAAGGCCGACTCCTACAATGAGCAGTTCTTC; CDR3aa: CASKADSYNEQFF
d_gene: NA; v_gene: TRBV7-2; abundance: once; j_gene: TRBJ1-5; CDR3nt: TGTGCCAGCAGCCCCCGGGATCATCAGCCCCAGCATTTT; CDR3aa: CASSPRDHQPQHF
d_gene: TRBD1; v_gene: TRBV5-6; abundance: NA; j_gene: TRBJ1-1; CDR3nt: TGTGCCAGCAGACTTCAGACAGGGTTCACCACTGAAGCTTTCTTT; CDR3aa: CASRLQTGFTTEAFF
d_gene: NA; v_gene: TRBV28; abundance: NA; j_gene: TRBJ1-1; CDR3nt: TGTGCCAGCAGTCCCTGGGGTGGCGGTGACCCTGAAGCTTTCTTT; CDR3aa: CASSPWGGGDPEAFF
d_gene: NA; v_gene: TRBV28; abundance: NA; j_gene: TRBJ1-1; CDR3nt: TGTGCCAGCAGTTTAACAGGGTGGGGCACTGAAGCTTTCTTT; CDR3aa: CASSLTGWGTEAFF
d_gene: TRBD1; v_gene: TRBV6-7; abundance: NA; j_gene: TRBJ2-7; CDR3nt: TGTGCCAGCAGTTTCCGGGACAGGGGGAGCGAGCAGTACTTC; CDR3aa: CASSFRDRGSEQYF
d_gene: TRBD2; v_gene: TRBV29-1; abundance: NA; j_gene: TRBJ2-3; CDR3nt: TGCAGCGTTCGCCCGGGACTAGTATCCGACGGCACAGATACGCAGTATTTT; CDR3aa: CSVRPGLVSDGTDTQYF
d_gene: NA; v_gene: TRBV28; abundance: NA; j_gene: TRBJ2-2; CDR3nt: TGTGCCAGCGGGCCGAACACCGGGGAGCTGTTTTTT; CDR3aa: CASGPNTGELFF
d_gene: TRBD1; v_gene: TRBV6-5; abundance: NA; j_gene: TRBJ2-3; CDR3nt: TGTGCCAGCGGAACAGGGGGCGACGCAGATACGCAGTATTTT; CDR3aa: CASGTGGDADTQYF
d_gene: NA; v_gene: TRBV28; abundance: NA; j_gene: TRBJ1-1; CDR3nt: TGTGCCAGCAGTCCGTGGGCAGGGGTGCAGAACACTGAAGCTTTCTTT; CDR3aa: CASSPWAGVQNTEAFF
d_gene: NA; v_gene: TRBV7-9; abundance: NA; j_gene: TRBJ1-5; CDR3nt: TGTGCCAGCAGCTTCGGACACCAGCCTCAGCCCCAGCATTTT; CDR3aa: CASSFGHQPQPQHF
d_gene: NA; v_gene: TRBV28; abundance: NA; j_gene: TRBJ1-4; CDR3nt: TGTGCCAGCAGCTACGGAACTAATGAAAAACTGTTTTTT; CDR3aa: CASSYGTNEKLFF
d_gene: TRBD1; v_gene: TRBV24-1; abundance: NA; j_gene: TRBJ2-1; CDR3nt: TGTGCCACCAGTGATTACCAGGGGGCGGGGACCGATGAGCAGTTCTTC; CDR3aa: CATSDYQGAGTDEQFF
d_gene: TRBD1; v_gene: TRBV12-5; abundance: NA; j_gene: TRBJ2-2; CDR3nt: TGTGCTAGTGGTTTGGTAGGGGGCCCCGGCACCGGGGAGCTGTTTTTT; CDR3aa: CASGLVGGPGTGELFF
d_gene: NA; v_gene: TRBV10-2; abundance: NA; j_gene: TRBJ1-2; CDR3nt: TGCGCCAGCAGTGAGCGCCCCGATAAAGGGGGCTACACCTTC; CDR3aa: CASSERPDKGGYTF
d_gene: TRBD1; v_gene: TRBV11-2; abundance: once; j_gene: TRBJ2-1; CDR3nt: TGTGCCAGCAGCTTAGATAGCAGAGGGACAGGGGGAAGAAATGAGCAGTTCTTC; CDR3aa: CASSLDSRGTGGRNEQFF
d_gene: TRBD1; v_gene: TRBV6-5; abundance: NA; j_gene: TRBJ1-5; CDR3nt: TGTGCCAGCAGTTACTCGCCAGGGGGGAATCAGCCCCAGCATTTT; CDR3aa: CASSYSPGGNQPQHF
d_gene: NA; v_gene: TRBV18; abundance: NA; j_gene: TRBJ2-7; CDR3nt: TGTGCCAGCTCCCAGCAAGCGAGCCTACGCTCCTACGAGCAGTACTTC; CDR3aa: CASSQQASLRSYEQYF